The 22 T cell receptor beta chains below were found in one sample sequenced in a study of T cells in Graves' hyperthyroidism and ophthalmopathy. Amplified TCR beta CDR3 regions derived from RNA transcripts. The study used the HTBI primer set for a first-round RT-PCR of the TCR CDR3. Each CDR3 protein is one row after TCRdb ran MiXCR on the multiplex PCR reads. Here the sample spans 550,000 to 700,000 distinct CDR3 sequences, 40% to 55% being singletons. The material sequenced was peripheral blood or thyroid tissue (not recorded which). The receptor set was obtained from an adult woman with Graves' disease, either hyperthyroidism or ophthalmopathy (not recorded which).

This clonotype was recorded many times. The chain recombines TRBV9 with TRBJ1-2; 9 positions agree with TRBD1. The J segment lost 4 bases and the V segment lost 3 bases, leaving 7 bases of the junction unmatched. Germline V gene lookup returns CDR1 SGDLS and CDR2 YYNGEE. The CDR3 length is 15 residues. This CDR3 reads CASSAQGTGFYGYTF. CDR3 DNA: TGTGCCAGCAGCGCTCAGGGGACAGGGTTCTATGGCTACACCTTC. The full variable domain, in which reference TRBV9 and TRBJ1-2 provide the parts outside the CDR3, is DSGVTQTPKHLITATGQRVTLRCSPRSGDLSVYWYQQSLDQGLQFLIQYYNGEERAKGNILERFSAQQFPDLHSELNLSSLELGDSALYFCASSAQGTGFYGYTFGSGTRLTVV.

The chain carries TRBV20-1 and TRBJ2-5; tentative D call: TRBD1 (5 bases). CDR3 length: 12 residues. Germline assignment: CDR1 DFQATT and CDR2 SNEGSKA (reference sequence). V was shortened by 7 bases and J by 5 bases, with 14 bases between the two germline ends. CDR3 coding DNA: TGCAGTGTTCCGAGCAGGGTTGAGACCCAGTACTTC. This encodes CSVPSRVETQYF.

The V gene is TRBV12-3 or TRBV12-4, the J gene TRBJ1-5; D is undetermined. Trimming took off 4 bases at V and 11 bases at J, with 9 bases between the two ends. The CDR3 consists of 11 residues. The CDR3 reads CASSWRETQHF. Here the CDR3 DNA reads TGTGCCAGCAGTTGGAGGGAGACCCAGCATTTT.

This clonotype has a count of ten or more. The chain combines TRBV9 with TRBJ2-2, with 13 nucleotides matching TRBD2. With 3 bases clipped from V and 8 bases from J, the junction kept 7 bases outside the gene matches. The CDR3 is 16 amino acids. Germline V lookup: CDR1 SGDLS, CDR2 YYNGEE. CDR3 amino acids: CASSAGLAGDGGELFF. In DNA, the CDR3 is TGTGCCAGCAGCGCAGGACTAGCGGGAGATGGAGGGGAGCTGTTTTTT. Filled out from reference TRBV9 and TRBJ2-2, the complete variable domain reads DSGVTQTPKHLITATGQRVTLRCSPRSGDLSVYWYQQSLDQGLQFLIQYYNGEERAKGNILERFSAQQFPDLHSELNLSSLELGDSALYFCASSAGLAGDGGELFFGEGSRLTVL.

This clonotype was seen more than once but under ten times. The CDR3 here is CASSALLGYTF. The CDR3 DNA reads as TGTGCCAGCAGCGCACTCCTTGGCTACACCTTC. J is TRBJ1-2 and V is TRBV7-2; no clear D. The CDR3 runs 11 residues. The germline CDR1 and CDR2 sequences are SGHTA and FQGNSA. The V gene lost 5 bases and the J gene lost 7 bases, with 8 bases spanning the gap.

This clonotype was seen many times. DNA of the CDR3: TGCGCCAGCAGCCCAGGGACAGGGGGAATTTACGAGCAGTACTTC. Amino acids: CASSPGTGGIYEQYF. The chain links TRBV4-1 to TRBJ2-7; 11 bases are shared with TRBD1. The CDR3 sequence is 15 residues long. Germline assignment: CDR1 MGHRA and CDR2 YSYEKL. Trimming took 4 bases from V and 4 from J; bases not matched to a gene: 6.

This clonotype was detected many times. The chain uses TRBV5-6 and TRBJ2-5, with 7 bases identical to TRBD1. Germline loops: CDR1 SGHDT, CDR2 YYEEEE. This CDR3 has 15 amino acids. Unmatched junction bases numbered 11, after V lost 4 bases and J lost 5 bases. The CDR3 sequence is CASSLETGAVETQYF. The CDR3 DNA is TGTGCCAGCAGCCTCGAAACAGGGGCGGTGGAGACCCAGTACTTC.

A word on this clonotype: The conserved closing phenylalanine or tryptophan is absent in this CDR3, likely reflecting a read error. CDR3 region: CSDPGTGATEAFL. CDR3 DNA: TGCAGTGATCCCGGGACAGGGGCCACTGAAGCTTTCCTT. The genes are TRBV20-1 and TRBJ1-1; 10 nucleotides agree with TRBD1. Germline V lookup: CDR1 DFQATT, CDR2 SNEGSKA (reference sequence). The ends lost 7 bases at V and 4 bases at J; junction bases unmatched: 6. CDR3 length: 13 amino acids.

The gene calls are TRBV7-2 and TRBJ2-7; 13 bases agree with TRBD2. J was trimmed by 2 bases and V by 5 bases; bases with no gene match: 12. The CDR3 runs 18 residues. The germline gives CDR1 SGHTA, CDR2 FQGNSA. As DNA, the CDR3 is TGTGCCAGCAGCCAAGGGACTAGCGGGGACACTTACCCCTACGAGCAGTACTTC. This encodes CASSQGTSGDTYPYEQYF.

On this clonotype itself: A read error may be the cause here, since a much bigger clone is one base away. J is TRBJ2-7 and V is TRBV6-5; D possibly corresponds to TRBD2 (6 bases). CDR1 is MNHEY and CDR2 is SVGAGI in the germline V gene. This CDR3 spans 16 amino acids. Trimming left V 5 bases short and J 2 bases short, with 19 bases between. CDR3 loop: CASSTHIGTGTYEQYF. DNA of the CDR3: TGTGCCAGCAGTACTCATATCGGGACTGGTACCTACGAGCAGTACTTC.

The chain employs TRBV2 and TRBJ1-5; D remains unclear. The CDR3 covers 13 residues. Trimming shortened V by 6 bases and J by 4 bases, and 10 bases separated the two germline ends. Germline V lookup: CDR1 SNHLY, CDR2 FYNNEI. The CDR3 coding sequence is TGTGCCAGCAGGGCGGTGATGAATCAGCCCCAGCATTTT. Translating it yields CASRAVMNQPQHF.

The rearrangement joins TRBV20-1 to TRBJ1-2; no clear D gene. CDR1 is DFQATT and CDR2 is SNEGSKA in the germline V gene (reference sequence). The V end was cut by 0 bases, the J end by 5 bases, with 10 bases between. This CDR3 region has 13 residues. CDR3 coding DNA: TGCAGTGCTAGAGATTACATGGGTTATGGCTACACCTTC. As protein: CSARDYMGYGYTF.

On this clonotype itself: Because it lacks the conserved phenylalanine or tryptophan at the end, this CDR3 is likely a read error. The DNA is omitted, as the CDR3 cannot be located on it reliably, and the CDR3 follows TCRdb's listing. The chain combines TRBV19 with TRBJ2-3; the D call in the table, TRBD1, was not verified against the DNA. From germline, CDR1 is LNHDA and CDR2 SQIVND (reference sequence). The CDR3 numbers 8 amino acids, ends counted. The CDR3 spells CASKGESY.

This clonotype was seen ten or more times. The chain combines TRBV9 with TRBJ2-2, with D tentatively TRBD1 (6 bases). This CDR3 comprises 14 residues. CDR1 SGDLS and CDR2 YYNGEE come from the germline V gene. Trimming took off 0 bases at V and 12 bases at J, with 15 bases between the two ends. The CDR3 sequence is CASSVAPQGRKLFF. The DNA of the CDR3 is TGTGCCAGCAGCGTAGCTCCTCAGGGGCGTAAGCTGTTTTTT. The variable domain in full, completed from reference TRBV9 and TRBJ2-2, reads DSGVTQTPKHLITATGQRVTLRCSPRSGDLSVYWYQQSLDQGLQFLIQYYNGEERAKGNILERFSAQQFPDLHSELNLSSLELGDSALYFCASSVAPQGRKLFFGEGSRLTVL.

The chain joins TRBV6-5 to TRBJ1-4; 8 nucleotides agree with TRBD1. Germline V gene lookup returns CDR1 MNHEY and CDR2 SVGAGI. The CDR3 extends over 15 amino acids. The V segment lost 5 bases and the J segment 6 bases; nucleotides outside the gene matches: 8. This CDR3 reads CASSQRTGIYEKLFF. The CDR3 bases are TGTGCCAGCAGTCAGAGGACAGGGATCTATGAAAAACTGTTTTTT.

This sequence joins TRBV29-1 and TRBJ2-5, with TRBD2 matching 8 bases. The germline V gene encodes CDR1 SQVTM and CDR2 ANQGSEA. This CDR3 has 12 residues. V lost 7 bases to trimming and J lost 7 bases; unmatched junction nucleotides: 8. The CDR3 is CSAGPGGGTQYF. The CDR3 nucleotides are TGCAGCGCAGGGCCCGGGGGGGGGACCCAGTACTTC. The complete variable domain, with remaining parts taken from reference TRBV29-1 and TRBJ2-5, reads SAVISQKPSRDICQRGTSLTIQCQVDSQVTMMFWYRQQPGQSLTLIATANQGSEATYESGFVIDKFPISRPNLTFSTLTVSNMSPEDSSIYLCSAGPGGGTQYFGPGTRLLVL.

The chain couples TRBV10-3 to TRBJ2-5; D unclear. This CDR3 has 15 amino acids. V lost 10 bases, J lost 2 bases, and 20 bases lay in between. Germline CDR1 ENHRY, CDR2 SYGVKD. CDR3 in DNA: TGTGCCAGCAGCCCAAAGGTATCAGCACAAGAGACCCAGTACTTC. Its protein product is CASSPKVSAQETQYF.

In this sample, this clonotype turned up many times. V usage is TRBV5-1 and J usage is TRBJ2-7; 9 nucleotides align to TRBD2. Unmatched junction bases numbered 5, after V lost 4 bases and J lost 12 bases. The CDR3 is 11 amino acids. Germline V gene data show CDR1 as SGHRS and CDR2 as YFSETQ. Here the CDR3 reads CASSASGNRYF. CDR3 bases: TGCGCCAGCAGCGCTAGCGGGAATCGGTACTTC.

This clonotype appeared many times. The chain uses TRBV7-8 and TRBJ2-7; TRBD2 matches at 9 bases. With 8 bases clipped from V and 1 base from J, the junction kept 15 bases outside the gene matches. CDR3 length: 17 amino acids. CDR1 is SGHVS, CDR2 FQNEAQ, per germline. CDR3 nucleotide sequence: TGTGCCAGCGGTCCTAGCTTAGGGAGCGGGAGGTCCTACGAGCAGTACTTC. Protein product: CASGPSLGSGRSYEQYF.

This rearrangement joins TRBV19 to TRBJ1-3; D is uncertain. The length of the CDR3 is 13 residues. The germline V gene encodes CDR1 LNHDA and CDR2 SQIVND (reference sequence). V was shortened by 5 bases and J by 2 bases, with 7 bases between the two germline ends. The CDR3 region is CASSSLTGNTIYF. The CDR3 nucleotides read TGTGCCAGTAGTTCCTTGACTGGAAACACCATATATTTT.

The gene calls are TRBV20-1 and TRBJ1-3; no clear D gene. Germline assignment: CDR1 DFQATT and CDR2 SNEGSKA (reference sequence). The CDR3 length is 11 residues. V lost 1 base and J lost 7, with 5 bases in between. Written as DNA, the CDR3 is TGCAGTGCTAGAGTACCGAACACCATATATTTT. This encodes CSARVPNTIYF.

This clonotype was recorded many times. V usage is TRBV4-1 and J usage is TRBJ2-7; D call uncertain. The CDR3 consists of 14 residues. Germline CDR1 is MGHRA and CDR2 is YSYEKL. V gave up 2 bases and J gave up 2 bases, with 10 bases separating them. CDR3: CASSQLGNTYEQYF. The CDR3 DNA reads TGCGCCAGCAGCCAACTTGGGAATACCTACGAGCAGTACTTC.